Each of the 32 T cell receptor beta chains below was sequenced from the same sample in a study of T cells after yellow fever vaccination. Each CDR3 protein gets one entry after TCRdb re-called the 5' RACE reads with MiXCR. The sample includes about 360,000 distinct CDR3 sequences, under 7.5% of them seen just once. This material consisted of PBMCs, taken 5 days after the yellow fever booster vaccination. The receptors were gathered from a man in his thirties or forties who received the YFV17D yellow fever vaccine.

This clonotype was counted a few times. This chain joins TRBV19 and TRBJ2-3; a weak D match, TRBD2 (6 bases). CDR1 LNHDA and CDR2 SQIVND come from the germline V gene (reference sequence). The V gene lost 6 bases and the J gene lost 4 bases, with 14 bases spanning the gap. The CDR3 spans 14 residues. DNA of the CDR3: TGTGCCAGTAGCCCCTCGTGGGGGGCAGATACGCAGTATTTT. Its translation: CASSPSWGADTQYF.

On this clonotype: This clone may be a read error of a much larger clone one base away. The genes are TRBV7-9 and TRBJ2-1; D is tentatively TRBD1 or TRBD2 (5 bases each). There are 14 residues in the CDR3. Germline CDR1 reads SEHNR; CDR2 reads FQNEAQ (reference sequence). Here the CDR3 reads CASSFVRDGDDQFF. The CDR3 nucleotides are TGTGCCAGCAGCTTCGTAAGGGACGGCGATGACCAGTTCTTC.

For this clonotype: A much larger clone lies a single base off, so this may be a read error. The final CDR3 position lacks the conserved phenylalanine or tryptophan, pointing to a likely read error. The J gene is TRBJ1-5, the V gene TRBV5-1; no reliable D call. Trimming pared 3 bases from V and 5 bases from J, leaving 15 bases between. CDR3 length: 15 amino acids. From germline, CDR1 is SGHRS and CDR2 YFSETQ. CDR3 bases: TGCGCCAGCAGCTCCGGAGACGGCACTTATCAGCCCCAGCATTCT. Translated, it gives CASSSGDGTYQPQHS.

This clonotype was observed many times. V usage is TRBV5-1 and J usage is TRBJ1-5; D may be TRBD1 (5 bases). With 3 bases removed from V and 6 bases from J, the gap between germline ends came to 13 bases. The CDR3 totals 14 residues. Looked up from germline, CDR1 is SGHRS and CDR2 is YFSETQ. CDR3 nucleotides: TGCGCCAGCAGCTCAGGGATTCAAGGTCAGCCCCAGCATTTT. Protein product: CASSSGIQGQPQHF.

This clonotype came up a few times. The chain is built from TRBV6-1 and TRBJ2-6; no reliable D call. V was pared by 5 bases and J by 0 bases, with 5 bases between. Germline CDR1 is MNHNS and CDR2 is SASEGT. The CDR3 length is 14 residues. CDR3 in DNA: TGTGCCAGCAGTCTCAACTCTGGGGCCAACGTCCTGACTTTC. Translated, it gives CASSLNSGANVLTF.

This clonotype was picked up many times. The chain is built from TRBV10-3 and TRBJ2-6, with 8 bases identical to TRBD1. Germline loops: CDR1 ENHRY, CDR2 SYGVKD. The CDR3 is 15 residues long. V trimming: 3 bases; J trimming: 6 bases; junction bases outside the gene matches: 4. As DNA, the CDR3 is TGTGCCATCAGTGAACCGGACAGGGCGGCCAACGTCCTGACTTTC. This gives the protein CAISEPDRAANVLTF.

This clonotype was recorded at least ten times. This rearrangement joins TRBV4-3 to TRBJ2-2; D call uncertain. V was cut by 0 bases and J by 6 bases, with 8 bases left in between. This CDR3 has 14 residues. CDR1 and CDR2 (germline): LGHNA, YSLEER. This chain's CDR3 is CASSQDLWAGELFF. CDR3 bases: TGCGCCAGCAGCCAAGATCTTTGGGCCGGGGAGCTGTTTTTT.

This clonotype was counted a few times. The CDR3 is CASKPLTGRNNEQFF. The CDR3 nucleotides are TGTGCCAGCAAGCCGTTAACAGGGCGAAACAATGAGCAGTTCTTC. The rearrangement joins TRBV9 to TRBJ2-1; perhaps TRBD1 as D (6 bases). Deletions cut 6 bases from V and 5 bases from J, with 18 bases between. This CDR3 has 15 amino acids. From germline, CDR1 is SGDLS and CDR2 YYNGEE.

This clonotype was counted a few times. The V gene is TRBV6-5, the J gene TRBJ2-3; the match to TRBD1 covers 7 bases. Germline-derived CDR1 and CDR2 are MNHEY and SVGAGI. V lost 4 bases to trimming and J lost 4 bases; unmatched junction nucleotides: 11. This CDR3 has 16 residues. In DNA, the CDR3 is TGTGCCAGCAGTTTCCGCCATACAGGGGAACCAGATACGCAGTATTTT. This translates into CASSFRHTGEPDTQYF.

The chain uses TRBV6-5 and TRBJ2-3, with a possible D match to TRBD2 (6 bases). Germline CDR1 MNHEY, CDR2 SVGAGI. V was trimmed by 6 bases and J by 6 bases, leaving 19 bases between them. This CDR3 is built from 15 residues. This chain's CDR3 is CASSYPIRGTDTQYF. CDR3 sequence (DNA): TGTGCCAGCAGCTACCCGATCCGGGGGACGGATACGCAGTATTTT.

This clonotype was seen a handful of times. The chain recombines TRBV3-1 with TRBJ2-2; 12 nucleotides agree with TRBD1. CDR3 length equals 16 residues. In germline, CDR1 is LGHDT, CDR2 YNNKEL (reference sequence). The V gene end was trimmed by 3 bases and the J gene end by 4 bases; junction bases not matched to a gene: 3. DNA of the CDR3: TGTGCCAGCAGCCAGGGGACAGGGGGCCGCACCGGGGAGCTGTTTTTT. As protein: CASSQGTGGRTGELFF.

This clonotype was recorded a few times. This sequence joins TRBV5-1 and TRBJ2-1; 10 bases fit TRBD2. V gave up 0 bases and J gave up 9 bases; unmatched junction bases: 6. The CDR3 runs to 15 residues. In germline, CDR1 is SGHRS, CDR2 YFSETQ. In DNA form, the CDR3 reads TGCGCCAGCAGCTTGGGCCTAGCGGGAGACGGTGAGCAGTTCTTC. Translating it yields CASSLGLAGDGEQFF.

This sequence joins TRBV24-1 and TRBJ2-3; D may be TRBD2 (5 bases). Germline V gene lookup returns CDR1 KGHDR and CDR2 SFDVKD. The CDR3 is 13 amino acids. V dropped 5 bases and J dropped 10 bases, with 15 bases sitting between them. The CDR3 nucleotides read TGTGCCACCAGTGCTGTGGTCCTCGGGGCGCAGTATTTT. It is translated as CATSAVVLGAQYF.

In its sample, this clonotype was seen a few times. J is TRBJ2-7 and V is TRBV6-1; a weak D match, TRBD1 (5 bases). Germline V gene sequence: CDR1 MNHNS, CDR2 SASEGT. Trimming took off 6 bases at V and 0 bases at J, with 15 bases between the two ends. This CDR3 comprises 15 residues. CDR3 region: CASRQPGQISYEQYF. The CDR3 region has the DNA TGTGCCAGCAGACAACCAGGGCAAATCTCCTACGAGCAGTACTTC.

This clonotype was counted between two and nine times. V is TRBV27 and J is TRBJ2-7; possibly TRBD1 or TRBD2 for D (6 bases each). Trimming left V 3 bases short and J 4 bases short, with 10 bases between. Germline-derived CDR1 and CDR2 are MNHEY and SMNVEV (reference sequence). The CDR3 is 13 amino acids. The CDR3 spells CASSFPGAYEQYF. CDR3 in DNA: TGTGCCAGCAGTTTCCCGGGGGCATACGAGCAGTACTTC.

This clonotype occurred many times. The gene calls are TRBV9 and TRBJ2-1, with D perhaps TRBD2 (5 bases). Deletions cut 6 bases from V and 0 bases from J, with 13 bases between. The CDR3 totals 15 residues. CDR1 SGDLS and CDR2 YYNGEE come from the germline V gene. For the CDR3, the DNA is TGTGCCAGCACCCGAGGTGGGAGCTCCTACAATGAGCAGTTCTTC. Protein: CASTRGGSSYNEQFF.

This clonotype was seen more than once but under ten times. The genes are TRBV24-1 and TRBJ2-1; weak D call: TRBD2 (5 bases). The CDR3 covers 14 residues. Germline V lookup: CDR1 KGHDR, CDR2 SFDVKD. Trimming took off 3 bases at V and 7 bases at J, with 12 bases between the two ends. CDR3 in amino acids: CATSDHRWENEQFF. CDR3 coding DNA: TGTGCCACCAGTGATCACCGTTGGGAGAATGAGCAGTTCTTC.

This chain links TRBV12-5 with TRBJ2-1, with D unclear. The germline gives CDR1 LGHNT, CDR2 FRNRAP. This CDR3 comprises 14 residues. Deletions cut 0 bases from V and 12 bases from J, with 15 bases between. The CDR3 DNA reads TGTGCTAGTGGTTTGGTACGTGGTAGAGCGCCGCAGTTCTTC. As protein: CASGLVRGRAPQFF.

This clonotype was counted ten times or more. This chain joins TRBV7-2 and TRBJ2-1; 7 positions match TRBD2. Looked up from germline, CDR1 is SGHTA and CDR2 is FQGNSA. The CDR3 totals 13 residues. V was pared by 4 bases and J by 5 bases, with 2 bases of the junction left unmatched. In DNA, the CDR3 is TGTGCCAGCAGCTCGACTAGCCACAATGAGCAGTTCTTC. Translated: CASSSTSHNEQFF.

The V gene is TRBV5-4, the J gene TRBJ1-2; D unclear. CDR3 length: 12 amino acids. CDR1 SGHNT and CDR2 YYREEE come from the germline V gene (reference sequence). Trimming took 6 bases from V and 8 from J, leaving 14 bases between them. DNA for the CDR3: TGTGCCAGCACCGCTCTAGGTTTGGGCTACACCTTC. Translated: CASTALGLGYTF.

This chain links TRBV15 with TRBJ2-2; TRBD2 matches 7 bases. V was pared by 1 base and J by 5 bases, with 4 bases of the junction left unmatched. The CDR3 is 15 amino acids. CDR1 LNHNV and CDR2 YYDKDF come from the germline V gene (reference sequence). The CDR3 sequence is CATSRVGGSTGELFF. CDR3 coding DNA: TGTGCCACCAGCAGAGTGGGCGGGAGTACCGGGGAGCTGTTTTTT.

This clonotype was found many times. This sequence joins TRBV28 and TRBJ2-3, with a weak D call TRBD1 (5 bases). Trimming pared 3 bases from V and 2 bases from J, leaving 9 bases between. The V gene's germline CDR1 is MDHEN and CDR2 SYDVKM. CDR3 length: 14 amino acids. In DNA form, the CDR3 reads TGTGCCAGCAGTTTGGCAGGGTACACAGATACGCAGTATTTT. This sequence encodes CASSLAGYTDTQYF. Variable domain in full (rest from reference TRBV28 and TRBJ2-3): DVKVTQSSRYLVKRTGEKVFLECVQDMDHENMFWYRQDPGLGLRLIYFSYDVKMKEKGDIPEGYSVSREKKERFSLILESASTNQTSMYLCASSLAGYTDTQYFGPGTRLTVL.

CDR3: CASSQHGGGTKKSNEQFF. In DNA form, the CDR3 reads TGCGCCAGCAGCCAACATGGAGGCGGGACAAAAAAATCCAATGAGCAGTTCTTC. The V call is TRBV4-3, the J call TRBJ2-1, with D perhaps TRBD1 or TRBD2 (6 bases each). The germline V and J ends were trimmed by 2 bases and 6 bases, with 23 bases remaining between them. The CDR3 is made up of 18 amino acids. The germline V gene has CDR1 LGHNA and CDR2 YSLEER.

At least ten counts were recorded for this clonotype. CDR3: CASSPASGNNYGYTF. In DNA, the CDR3 is TGTGCCAGCAGTCCGGCCTCAGGGAACAACTATGGCTACACCTTC. The rearrangement joins TRBV6-4 to TRBJ1-2; D possibly corresponds to TRBD1 (5 bases). The V gene lost 5 bases and the J gene lost 2 bases, with 15 bases spanning the gap. The CDR3 spans 15 residues. Germline CDR1 is MRHNA and CDR2 is SNTAGT.

This clonotype occurred a few times. The chain uses TRBV5-1 and TRBJ2-3, with D uncertain. Trimming took 1 base from V and 0 from J, leaving 6 bases between them. The CDR3 totals 14 residues. Germline CDR1 is SGHRS and CDR2 is YFSETQ. This CDR3 reads CASSLRTSTDTQYF. The CDR3 nucleotides are TGCGCCAGCAGCTTGAGAACTAGCACAGATACGCAGTATTTT.

This clonotype has only a few counts. The chain combines TRBV20-1 with TRBJ2-2; no definite D call. Germline CDR1 reads DFQATT; CDR2 reads SNEGSKA (reference sequence). Trimming removed 2 bases at V and 2 bases at J, with 6 bases between. There are 13 residues in the CDR3. For the CDR3, the DNA is TGCAGTGCTAGACTGCAAAACACCGGGGAGCTGTTTTTT. It encodes CSARLQNTGELFF.

This clonotype was counted a few times. The V and J genes are TRBV7-2 and TRBJ2-7; D tentatively fits TRBD1 or TRBD2 (5 bases each). The CDR3 extends over 13 amino acids. V lost 6 bases and J lost 7, with 16 bases in between. Germline CDR1 reads SGHTA; CDR2 reads FQGNSA. As DNA, the CDR3 is TGTGCCAGCAGGACCGGGACGACTGATGAGCAGTACTTC. It translates to CASRTGTTDEQYF.

Only a few counts were recorded for this clonotype. The chain uses TRBV6-2 or TRBV6-3 and TRBJ2-7, with TRBD2 matching 7 bases. The germline gives CDR1 MNHEY, CDR2 SVGEGT. The CDR3 extends over 13 amino acids. Trimming took 10 bases from V and 6 from J; bases not matched to a gene: 12. The CDR3 DNA reads TGTGCCACTCGAACAAGCGGGATGGGCGAGCAGTACTTC. Its protein is CATRTSGMGEQYF.

This clonotype was counted only a few times. V usage is TRBV4-1 and J usage is TRBJ2-7; D could derive from TRBD1 or TRBD2 (6 bases each). Trimming pared 0 bases from V and 3 bases from J, leaving 18 bases between. CDR1 and CDR2 from the germline V gene are MGHRA and YSYEKL. The CDR3 consists of 17 residues. CDR3 DNA: TGCGCCAGCAGCCAAGAGGGGGCCGGAACGGGAGTCTACGAGCAGTACTTC. It specifies CASSQEGAGTGVYEQYF.

This clonotype was seen a few times. The chain employs TRBV2 and TRBJ1-2, with D tentatively TRBD1 (6 bases). The CDR3 sequence is 13 residues long. Germline V CDR1 and CDR2: SNHLY, FYNNEI. V was trimmed by 1 base and J by 8 bases, leaving 11 bases between them. The CDR3 region has the DNA TGTGCCAGCAGTGAAGTAGGGGGATGGGGCTACACCTTC. Protein sequence: CASSEVGGWGYTF.

Many counts were recorded for this clonotype. This sequence joins TRBV5-6 and TRBJ2-5, with D tentatively TRBD2 (5 bases). Trimming took 1 base from V and 2 from J, leaving 12 bases between them. The CDR3 runs to 15 residues. Germline V gene data show CDR1 as SGHDT and CDR2 as YYEEEE. The CDR3 sequence: CASSLFQRRQETQYF. CDR3 bases: TGTGCCAGCAGCTTGTTCCAGCGGAGACAAGAGACCCAGTACTTC.

The V and J genes are TRBV12-3 or TRBV12-4 and TRBJ2-1; 12 nucleotides agree with TRBD2. This CDR3 is built from 17 residues. With V trimmed by 5 bases and J by 5 bases, 10 bases remained unmatched. The CDR3, as DNA: TGTGCCAGCAGTCCCCTAGCGGGAGGGCCGGGGCACAATGAGCAGTTCTTC. It codes for CASSPLAGGPGHNEQFF.